Listed below are T cell receptor beta chains from one sample, sequenced in a study of CD8 T cells in ankylosing spondylitis. MiXCR, run by TCRdb on the 5' RACE reads, gives a single entry per CDR3 protein. The sample contains 470,000 or so distinct CDR3 sequences, roughly 26% of which appear only once. Source material: blood, either unsorted or a sorted T cell fraction (not recorded which). The source is a male donor with ankylosing spondylitis. Both conserved end residues are part of each CDR3. D genes are given only for firm matches. For some rows the clone size is stated as once, few or many, or as a class when expanded; others skip it.

v_gene	d_gene	j_gene	abundance	CDR3aa	CDR3nt
TRBV20-1	TRBD1	TRBJ1-1	.	CISGRGLNTEAFF	TGCATATCGGGCAGGGGGCTTAACACTGAAGCTTTCTTT
TRBV6-1	.	TRBJ2-3	.	CASSEVDFTDTQYF	TGTGCCAGCAGTGAAGTGGACTTCACAGATACGCAGTATTTT
TRBV25-1	.	TRBJ1-1	few	CASTPRDTNTEAFF	TGTGCCAGCACCCCCAGGGACACGAACACTGAAGCTTTCTTT
TRBV29-1	.	TRBJ2-1	.	CSVEEGAGEQFF	TGCAGCGTTGAAGAGGGCGCAGGTGAGCAGTTCTTC
TRBV5-1	TRBD1	TRBJ1-4	.	CASSARTGRNEKLFF	TGCGCCAGCAGCGCACGGACAGGGAGAAATGAAAAACTGTTTTTT
TRBV5-6	.	TRBJ2-5	.	CASSPSGAEGYQETQYF	TGTGCCAGCAGCCCTTCGGGAGCGGAGGGGTACCAAGAGACCCAGTACTTC
TRBV5-1	.	TRBJ2-3	many	CASSLTLDGSSTDTQYF	TGCGCCAGCAGCTTGACGCTAGATGGGTCGAGCACAGATACGCAGTATTTT
TRBV5-1	TRBD2	TRBJ2-2	.	CASSFLAGGDTGELFF	TGCGCCAGCAGCTTTTTAGCGGGGGGCGACACCGGGGAGCTGTTTTTT
TRBV7-8	.	TRBJ1-4	.	CASILGLATNEKLFF	TGTGCCAGCATCCTGGGACTTGCAACTAATGAAAAACTGTTTTTT
TRBV20-1	.	TRBJ2-1	few	CSARRGIGSWNNEQFF	TGCAGTGCTAGACGGGGAATTGGGAGTTGGAACAATGAGCAGTTCTTC
TRBV5-5	TRBD1	TRBJ2-1	.	CASSGGTGGYNEQFF	TGTGCCAGCAGCGGAGGGACAGGGGGCTACAATGAGCAGTTCTTC
TRBV12-3/TRBV12-4	.	TRBJ1-1	few	CASSLKYDTGTEAFF	TGTGCCAGCAGTTTAAAGTACGATACAGGCACTGAAGCTTTCTTT
TRBV20-1	.	TRBJ2-7	.	CSARGLPGTFGDEQYF	TGCAGTGCTAGAGGACTCCCCGGGACCTTCGGAGACGAGCAGTACTTC
TRBV6-1	.	TRBJ1-5	many	CASTPRQRVSQPQHF	TGTGCCAGCACCCCCCGACAGCGGGTTTCGCAGCCCCAGCATTTT
TRBV24-1	TRBD2	TRBJ2-2	.	CATSDWSGRRAGELFF	TGTGCCACCAGTGATTGGAGCGGGAGAAGGGCCGGGGAGCTGTTTTTT
TRBV11-2	.	TRBJ2-4	.	CASSFRQNIQYF	TGTGCCAGCAGCTTCCGCCAAAACATTCAGTACTTC
TRBV29-1	.	TRBJ2-7	many	CSVEAAVRGMYEQYF	TGCAGCGTTGAAGCTGCGGTCAGGGGCATGTACGAGCAGTACTTC
TRBV4-1	TRBD1	TRBJ2-3	.	CASSQDPHRGVADTQYF	TGCGCCAGCAGCCAAGATCCTCACAGGGGGGTAGCAGATACGCAGTATTTT
TRBV5-4	.	TRBJ1-1	few	CASSLDGPPFF	TGTGCCAGCAGCCTGGACGGGCCCCCTTTCTTT